This T cell receptor beta chain was sequenced for a study of OX40 agonist ivuxolimab in advanced cancers. With respect to this clone: Its target is unknown.

Whole-study results and caveats: No antigen was identified for the clonally expanded peripheral T cells.

Samples of blood were obtained at baseline, on cycle 4 day 1, and on cycle 7 day 1. Clones were sequenced by immunoSEQ multiplex PCR, and TCRdb holds only the in-frame ones, with some missing. The table includes about 50,000 clones, 70% to 80% detected once. The germline gives CDR1 MGHRA, CDR2 YSYEKL. The CDR3 contains 19 residues. The V segment lost 1 base and the J segment 4 bases; nucleotides outside the gene matches: 12. The genes are TRBV4-1 and TRBJ2-1, with 11 positions matching TRBD2. This sequence was found in an adult with an advanced solid tumor such as melanoma, head and neck, liver or kidney cancer. The sequencing used CD4+ or CD8+ T cells sorted from blood, collected in a trial of the OX40 agonist ivuxolimab. The CDR3 nucleotides read TGCGCCAGCAGCCAAGTCCCAATAGCGGGAGGGACTGGATACAATGAGCAGTTCTTC. Its protein is CASSQVPIAGGTGYNEQFF.